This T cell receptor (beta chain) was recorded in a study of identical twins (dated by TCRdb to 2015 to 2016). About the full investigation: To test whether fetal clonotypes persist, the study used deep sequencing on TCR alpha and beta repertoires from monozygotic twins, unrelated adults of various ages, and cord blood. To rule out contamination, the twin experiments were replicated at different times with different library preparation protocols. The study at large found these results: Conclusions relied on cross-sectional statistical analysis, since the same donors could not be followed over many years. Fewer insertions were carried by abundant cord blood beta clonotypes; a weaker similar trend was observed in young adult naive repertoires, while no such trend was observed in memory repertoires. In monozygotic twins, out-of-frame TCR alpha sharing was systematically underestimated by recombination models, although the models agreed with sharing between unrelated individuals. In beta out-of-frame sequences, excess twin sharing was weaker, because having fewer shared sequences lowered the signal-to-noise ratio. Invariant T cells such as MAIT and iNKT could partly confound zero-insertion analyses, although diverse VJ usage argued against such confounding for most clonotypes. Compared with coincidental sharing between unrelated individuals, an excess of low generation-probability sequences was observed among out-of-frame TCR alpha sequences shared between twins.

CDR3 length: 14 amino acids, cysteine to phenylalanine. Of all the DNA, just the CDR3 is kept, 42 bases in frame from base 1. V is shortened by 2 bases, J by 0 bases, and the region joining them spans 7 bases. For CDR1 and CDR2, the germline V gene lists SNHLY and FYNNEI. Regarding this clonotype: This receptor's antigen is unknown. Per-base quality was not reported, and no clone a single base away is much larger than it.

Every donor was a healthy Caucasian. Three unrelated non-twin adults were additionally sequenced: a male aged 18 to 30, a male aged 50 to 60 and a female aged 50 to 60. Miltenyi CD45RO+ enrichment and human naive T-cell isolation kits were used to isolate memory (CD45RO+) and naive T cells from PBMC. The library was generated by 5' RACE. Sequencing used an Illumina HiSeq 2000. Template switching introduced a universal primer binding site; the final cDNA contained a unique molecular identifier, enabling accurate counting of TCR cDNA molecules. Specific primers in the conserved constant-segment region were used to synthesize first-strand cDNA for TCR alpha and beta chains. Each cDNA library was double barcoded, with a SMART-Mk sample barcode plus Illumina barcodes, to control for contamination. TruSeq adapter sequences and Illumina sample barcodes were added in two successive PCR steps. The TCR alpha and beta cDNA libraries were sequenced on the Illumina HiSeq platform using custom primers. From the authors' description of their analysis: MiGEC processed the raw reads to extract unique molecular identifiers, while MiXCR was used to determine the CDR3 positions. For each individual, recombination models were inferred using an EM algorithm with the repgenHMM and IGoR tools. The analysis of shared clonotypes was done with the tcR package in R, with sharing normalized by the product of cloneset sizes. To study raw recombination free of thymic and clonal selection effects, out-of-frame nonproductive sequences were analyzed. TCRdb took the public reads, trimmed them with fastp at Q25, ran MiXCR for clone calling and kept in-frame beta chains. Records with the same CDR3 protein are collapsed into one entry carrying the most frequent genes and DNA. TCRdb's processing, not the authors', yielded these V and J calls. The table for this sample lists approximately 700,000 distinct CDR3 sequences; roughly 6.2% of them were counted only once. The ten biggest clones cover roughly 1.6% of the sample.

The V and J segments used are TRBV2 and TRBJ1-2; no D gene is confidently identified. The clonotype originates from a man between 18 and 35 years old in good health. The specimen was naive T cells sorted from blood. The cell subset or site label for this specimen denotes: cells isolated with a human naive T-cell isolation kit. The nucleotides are TGTGCCAGCAGTGAAAGTGTCTCTAACTATGGCTACACCTTC. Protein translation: CASSESVSNYGYTF.